This note documents a single T cell receptor beta chain sequence. The CDR3 sequence is 13 residues long. The V end was cut by 3 bases, the J end by 1 base, with 7 bases between. How the authors handled the data: Nucleated cell number was recorded as an estimate derived from reference gene primer amplification. Sequencing used immunoSEQ multiplex PCR; TCRdb keeps in-frame clones, though not all of them. That table supplies the V and J calls and clone size; D and trimming were determined from the DNA. The sample has roughly 36,000 clones, 75% to 85% seen once; the top ten hold 13%. The sample comes from a study of blood T cell repertoires in COVID-19. Overall study context: From the United States, Italy and Spain came samples of acute and convalescent COVID-19.

This clonotype was obtained from a human donor in a cohort sampled during active COVID-19. The sequenced material came from peripheral blood. The rearrangement links TRBV12-3 or TRBV12-4 to TRBJ2-7, with no clear D. The CDR3 DNA is TGTGCCAGCAGTTTCTCTCTTTCCTACGAGCAGTACTTC. This translates into CASSFSLSYEQYF.